This TCR beta chain was captured in a study of cytomegalovirus exposure and HLA in healthy donors. Study conclusions and caveats: The likely origin of a cluster of highly shared sequence variants was a sequencing artifact. In a later analysis, productive TCRs from donors in an Asian-associated ancestry cluster reportedly carried fewer N-insertions than the cohort mean.

Per the germline V gene, CDR1 is MNHNS and CDR2 is SASEGT. The CDR3 runs 13 residues. Trimming cost V 2 bases and J 4 bases, with 8 bases left between them. A remark on this clone: Its specificity is not known.

The PCR made use of 60 Vbeta and 13 Jbeta primers. Profiling relied on immunoSEQ multiplex PCR, and the TCRdb table lists in-frame clones only, not all of them. The sample lists around 110,000 clones; around two thirds were seen once. This chain joins TRBV6-1 and TRBJ1-1; no firm D call. This clonotype originated in a woman between 40 and 50 years old in good health and CMV-seropositive. Sequencing was performed on PBMCs. The CDR3, as DNA: TGTGCCAGCAGTGAACGGGAAGCCACTGAAGCTTTCTTT. As protein: CASSEREATEAFF.